This T cell receptor beta chain is from a study of cytomegalovirus exposure and HLA in healthy donors. The overall study: Later, an analysis reported that the approximately 120 validation repertoires had used the same platform as the roughly 700 first-cohort repertoires.

Generated by immunoSEQ multiplex PCR, the TCRdb table keeps only in-frame clones and is missing some. The sample lists about 82,000 clones, 85% to 95% occurring once. Findings of the study overall: A few chains linked to CMV were shown in vitro to be specific for CMV antigens.

With regard to this clone: As yet, its antigen is unknown.

Trimming shortened V by 1 base and J by 0 bases, and 7 bases separated the two germline ends. The CDR3 has 15 amino acids. CDR1 SGHTA and CDR2 FQGNSA come from the germline V gene. The chain carries TRBV7-2 and TRBJ1-3; no firm D call. The clonotype comes from a woman aged 18 to 35 in good health and CMV-seronegative. The sequencing sample was made of PBMCs. CDR3 in DNA: TGTGCCAGCAGCTTAGGGGCAGCCTCTGGAAACACCATATATTTT. Residues: CASSLGAASGNTIYF.